This T cell receptor (beta chain) comes out of a study of T-cell reconstitution after alpha-beta-depleted transplantation in children. This clonotype was recorded a few times. This CDR3 is built from 15 residues. Trimming cost V 3 bases and J 4 bases, with 11 bases left between them. CDR1 and CDR2 from the germline V gene are KGHDR and SFDVKD. Preparing the TCRbeta library involved the use of unique molecular identifiers. TCRdb independently ran MiXCR on the PCR reads; one entry per CDR3 protein. The sample carries about 830,000 distinct CDR3 sequences, around 17% recorded once. This TCR came from a male patient younger than 18 who had a stem cell transplant for acute lymphoblastic leukemia, so the T cells may come from the graft donor. This material consisted of PBMCs, mostly from graft donor cells, taken 360 days after TCRalphabeta/CD19-depleted stem cell transplant. The chain links TRBV24-1 to TRBJ2-2; D gene ambiguous. CDR3 DNA sequence: TGTGCCACCAGTGATGAAGGGTTGGGCACCGGGGAGCTGTTTTTT. It codes for CATSDEGLGTGELFF.